Shown below are 17 T cell receptor beta chains from a single sample sequenced in a study of cytomegalovirus exposure and HLA in healthy donors. A multiplex PCR was run with 60 Vbeta primers and 13 Jbeta primers. Sequenced by immunoSEQ multiplex PCR; TCRdb stores in-frame clones only, minus some. The sample lists about 110,000 clones; about 75% were seen once. Sequenced input: PBMCs. The receptor source for this set is a man aged 40-49 years in good health and CMV-seronegative.

J is TRBJ2-3 and V is TRBV5-1; a weak D match, TRBD2 (5 bases). Trimming stripped 6 bases from V and 2 bases from J, with 16 bases between. Germline lookup yields CDR1 SGHRS and CDR2 YFSETQ. The CDR3 sequence is 15 residues long. CDR3 loop: CASKRTDSITDTQYF. The CDR3 bases are TGCGCCAGCAAGCGGACTGATAGCATCACAGATACGCAGTATTTT.

This clone was found a few times. The V gene is TRBV6-5, the J gene TRBJ1-1; 9 bases line up with TRBD1. Germline assignment: CDR1 MNHEY and CDR2 SVGAGI. CDR3 length equals 16 residues. V shed 0 bases and J 6 bases; nucleotides not matched to a gene: 8. The CDR3 DNA follows: TGTGCCAGCAGTTACTCGCCCGGAAGGGACAGGGCTGAAGCTTTCTTT. This encodes CASSYSPGRDRAEAFF.

This clone has only a few counts. V is TRBV11-2 and J is TRBJ2-1; 7 bases align to TRBD1. Per the germline V gene, CDR1 is SGHAT and CDR2 is FQNNGV. The junction had 5 bases not matched to a gene; V was cut back by 5 bases and J by 4 bases. CDR3 length: 14 amino acids. This CDR3 reads CASSPLTGYNEQFF. The CDR3 DNA reads as TGTGCCAGCAGCCCGTTGACAGGGTACAATGAGCAGTTCTTC.

This clone appeared once. J is TRBJ2-2 and V is TRBV23-1; a weak D match, TRBD2 (5 bases). TRBV23-1 qualifies as an ORF whose function is uncertain. The CDR3 runs 17 residues. Trimming took 1 base from V and 5 from J, leaving 17 bases between them. The CDR3: CASSQCRGRKVTGELFF. The CDR3 DNA reads TGCGCCAGCAGTCAATGTCGGGGTCGGAAGGTAACCGGGGAGCTGTTTTTT.

V gene TRBV10-3 combines with J gene TRBJ1-1; weak D call: TRBD1 (6 bases). The CDR3 loop spans 14 amino acids. Per germline, CDR1 ENHRY and CDR2 SYGVKD. V was trimmed by 6 bases and J by 5 bases, leaving 16 bases between them. In DNA form, the CDR3 reads TGTGCCATCAGCCCGGGGGGGCTGGGAACTGAAGCTTTCTTT. Protein product: CAISPGGLGTEAFF.

This sequence joins TRBV19 and TRBJ2-7; 9 positions agree with TRBD1. Unmatched junction bases numbered 6, after V lost 4 bases and J lost 5 bases. This CDR3 region has 14 residues. From germline, CDR1 is LNHDA and CDR2 SQIVND (reference sequence). DNA of the CDR3: TGTGCCAGTAGTACCCGGGACAGGGCCCACGAGCAGTACTTC. Protein sequence: CASSTRDRAHEQYF. The full variable domain, in which reference TRBV19 and TRBJ2-7 provide the parts outside the CDR3, is DGGITQSPKYLFRKEGQNVTLSCEQNLNHDAMYWYRQDPGQGLRLIYYSQIVNDFQKGDIAEGYSVSREKKESFPLTVTSAQKNPTAFYLCASSTRDRAHEQYFGPGTRLTVT.

This clone was seen a few times. The V call is TRBV6-1, the J call TRBJ2-3; the D gene is possibly TRBD2 (7 bases). The CDR3 is 17 residues long. The V end was cut by 2 bases, the J end by 2 bases, with 17 bases between. CDR1 and CDR2 (germline): MNHNS, SASEGT. The CDR3 protein is CASSELLGGGNTDTQYF. The CDR3 DNA is TGTGCCAGCAGTGAACTCTTAGGGGGGGGGAACACAGATACGCAGTATTTT.

The chain uses TRBV19 and TRBJ2-1, with D tentatively TRBD2 (6 bases). Trimming cost V 10 bases and J 9 bases, with 28 bases left between them. The CDR3 is 16 amino acids. Germline CDR1 reads LNHDA; CDR2 reads SQIVND (reference sequence). CDR3 DNA sequence: TGTGCCACCCGGGACTTGGGAAGGGGTAACGCGGGTGAGCAGTTCTTC. It codes for CATRDLGRGNAGEQFF.

This clone turned up a few times. This chain links TRBV5-1 with TRBJ1-1; 7 positions agree with TRBD1. This CDR3 comprises 16 residues. Per germline, CDR1 SGHRS and CDR2 YFSETQ. J gave up 4 bases and V 0 bases, and 9 bases lay outside the gene matches. The CDR3 sequence: CASSLAAGGVGTEAFF. For the CDR3, the DNA is TGCGCCAGCAGCTTGGCGGCAGGGGGAGTAGGCACTGAAGCTTTCTTT.

This sequence joins TRBV7-2 and TRBJ2-1, with no clear D. The CDR3 totals 12 residues. Between the trimmed V and J ends, which lost 4 bases and 7 bases, there was a span of 8 bases. Per germline, CDR1 SGHTA and CDR2 FQGNSA. The CDR3 sequence is CASSSGPNEQFF. The CDR3 DNA sequence: TGTGCCAGCAGCTCGGGTCCTAATGAGCAGTTCTTC.

The chain links TRBV7-8 to TRBJ1-6; maybe TRBD1 (6 bases). Trimming shortened V by 5 bases and J by 0 bases, and 14 bases separated the two germline ends. Germline loops: CDR1 SGHVS, CDR2 FQNEAQ. This CDR3 has 17 amino acids. CDR3: CASSRGQPSSYNSPLHF. The CDR3 region has the DNA TGTGCCAGCAGCCGCGGACAGCCGAGCTCCTATAATTCACCCCTCCACTTT.

The J gene is TRBJ1-4, the V gene TRBV7-2; weak D call: TRBD1 (5 bases). Germline V CDR1 and CDR2: SGHTA, FQGNSA. V lost 0 bases and J lost 6, with 11 bases in between. The CDR3 is 15 residues long. CDR3 sequence: CASSLAVGPDEKLFF. The CDR3 region has the DNA TGTGCCAGCAGCTTAGCTGTGGGGCCTGATGAAAAACTGTTTTTT.

The chain joins TRBV7-2 to TRBJ2-5; possible D gene TRBD1, 6 bases. The CDR3 is 16 residues long. Per the germline V gene, CDR1 is SGHTA and CDR2 is FQGNSA. Trimming stripped 5 bases from V and 5 bases from J, with 21 bases between. The CDR3 here is CASSPQGRGGAETQYF. The DNA for the CDR3 is TGTGCCAGCAGCCCCCAGGGGCGCGGTGGGGCGGAGACCCAGTACTTC.

This clone was observed a handful of times. CDR3 nucleotide sequence: TGCAGTGCTAGAGATATTGCGGGCCTCACCTTC. Amino acid sequence: CSARDIAGLTF. J is TRBJ1-2 and V is TRBV20-1; no reliable D call. The CDR3 has 11 residues. CDR1 and CDR2 from the germline V gene are DFQATT and SNEGSKA (reference sequence). V lost 0 bases and J lost 13, with 12 bases in between.

The J gene is TRBJ2-2, the V gene TRBV11-1; possibly TRBD1 for D (6 bases). CDR3 length: 17 amino acids. The V end lost 4 bases, the J end lost 2 bases, and 17 bases lay between the germline ends. Germline loops: CDR1 SGHAT, CDR2 FQDESV (reference sequence). CDR3: CASSSSPGRGNTGELFF. The CDR3 DNA sequence: TGTGCCAGCAGCTCGTCCCCCGGCAGGGGCAACACCGGGGAGCTGTTTTTT.

The chain is built from TRBV5-1 and TRBJ2-3, with D tentatively TRBD2 (7 bases). V shed 8 bases and J shed 6 bases, with 16 bases lying between them. Germline lookup yields CDR1 SGHRS and CDR2 YFSETQ. The CDR3 covers 13 residues. For the CDR3, the DNA is TGCGCCAGTAGACCGGGGGGCGGGGATACGCAGTATTTT. Translating gives CASRPGGGDTQYF.

This chain links TRBV5-4 with TRBJ2-7, with a possible D match to TRBD2 (6 bases). The CDR3 is 15 amino acids. The V end was cut by 4 bases, the J end by 0 bases, with 14 bases between. The V gene's germline CDR1 is SGHNT and CDR2 YYREEE (reference sequence). For the CDR3, the DNA is TGTGCCAGCAGCCCGGAGGGGAGGCCCTCCTACGAGCAGTACTTC. Translation gives CASSPEGRPSYEQYF.